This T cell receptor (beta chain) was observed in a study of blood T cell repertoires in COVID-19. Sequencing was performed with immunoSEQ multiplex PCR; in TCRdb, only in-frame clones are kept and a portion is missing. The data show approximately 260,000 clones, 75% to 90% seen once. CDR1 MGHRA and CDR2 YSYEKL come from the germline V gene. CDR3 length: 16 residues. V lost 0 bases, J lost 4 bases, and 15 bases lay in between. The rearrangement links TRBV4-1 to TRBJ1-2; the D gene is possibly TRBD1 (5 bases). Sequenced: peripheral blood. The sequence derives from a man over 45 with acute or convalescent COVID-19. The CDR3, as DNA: TGCGCCAGCAGCCAAGAGTCCGGGGGAACAGGCTATGGCTACACCTTC. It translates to CASSQESGGTGYGYTF.